This T cell receptor (beta chain) stems from a study of beta chain features in type 1 diabetes. Trimming removed 6 bases from V and 9 bases from J, with 13 bases in between. This CDR3 is 12 amino acids long. The V gene's germline CDR1 is MNHEY and CDR2 SVGAGI. Expressed TCRB transcripts got sequenced, as all isolated RNA was reverse transcribed. Here immunoSEQ multiplex PCR was the method, and the copy in TCRdb shows in-frame clones only, minus some. This sample has a few hundred thousand clones; about 20% occur once, and the top ten carry 0.044%. The rearrangement uses TRBV6-5 and TRBJ2-3; possibly TRBD1 for D (6 bases). Sequenced input: naive CD4+ T cells from blood. This TCR was recovered from a woman younger than 30 in good health. CDR3 amino acids: CASRPTGDTQYF. The CDR3 region has the DNA TGTGCCAGCAGACCGACAGGTGACACGCAGTATTTT.